This T cell receptor beta chain was sequenced during a study of T cells in Graves' hyperthyroidism and ophthalmopathy. General study points: Blood also held most thyroid clonotypes expanded beyond 0.001. Patients with ophthalmopathy were separated from those with stable hyperthyroidism by a 13 V-J model.

From RNA transcripts, TCR beta CDR3 regions were amplified. A first-round RT-PCR of the TCR CDR3 used the HTBI primer set. A single record per CDR3 protein comes from TCRdb applying MiXCR to the multiplex PCR reads. The sample holds around 450,000 distinct CDR3 sequences, approximately 14% seen once. Germline values: CDR1 SGHRS, CDR2 YFSETQ. The CDR3 length is 16 residues. With V trimmed by 4 bases and J by 4 bases, 5 bases remained unmatched. On this clonotype: Its specificity is unknown.

The receptor was derived from a woman aged 18-29 years with Graves' hyperthyroidism. The chain employs TRBV5-1 and TRBJ2-3, with 14 bases fitting TRBD2. Source material: blood. The chain's CDR3 is CASSLGTSGSPDTQYF. CDR3 in DNA: TGCGCCAGCAGCCTAGGGACTAGCGGGAGCCCAGATACGCAGTATTTT.